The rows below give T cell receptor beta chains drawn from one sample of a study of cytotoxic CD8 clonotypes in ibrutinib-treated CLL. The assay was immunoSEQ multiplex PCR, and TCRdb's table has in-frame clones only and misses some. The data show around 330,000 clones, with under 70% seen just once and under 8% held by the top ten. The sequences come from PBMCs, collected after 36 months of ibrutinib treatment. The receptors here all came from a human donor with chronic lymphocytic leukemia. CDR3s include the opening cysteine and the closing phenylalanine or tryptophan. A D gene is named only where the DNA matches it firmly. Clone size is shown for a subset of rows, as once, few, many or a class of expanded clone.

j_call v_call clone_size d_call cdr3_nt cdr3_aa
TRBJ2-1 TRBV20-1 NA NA TGCAGTGCCAGGGCTAGCAATGAGCAGTTCTTC CSARASNEQFF
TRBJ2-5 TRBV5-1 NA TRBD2 TGCGCCAGCAGCTTCGGAGGACTAGCGGGACAAGAGGCCCAGTACTTC CASSFGGLAGQEAQYF
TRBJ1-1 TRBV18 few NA TGTGCCAGCTCGACGACAGGAAACACTGAAGCTTTCTTT CASSTTGNTEAFF
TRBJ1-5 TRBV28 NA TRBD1 TGTGCCAGCAGGTATACAGGGGGCATTGCTCAGCCCCAGCATTTT CASRYTGGIAQPQHF
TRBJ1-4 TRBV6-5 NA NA TGTGCCAGCAGTGACGGGAGTGAGCTGTTTTTT CASSDGSELFF
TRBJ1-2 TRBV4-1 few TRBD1 TGCGCCAGCAGCCAAGATTGGGCGGGGACAGGGGGCTCAAACTATGGCTACACCTTC CASSQDWAGTGGSNYGYTF
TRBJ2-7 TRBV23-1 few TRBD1 TGCGCCAGCAGTCAAAGACAGGGAAGCTCCTACGAGCAGTACTTC CASSQRQGSSYEQYF
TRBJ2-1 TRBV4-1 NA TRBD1 TGCGCCAGCAGCCAAAAACAGGGGTGGGAGCAGTTCTTC CASSQKQGWEQFF
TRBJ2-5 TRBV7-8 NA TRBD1 TGTGCCAGCAGCCCCTTCTCTCGAGATGCAGGGGGAAAGGCGGGCCGCGGGACCCAGTACTTC CASSPFSRDAGGKAGRGTQYF
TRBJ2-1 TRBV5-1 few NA TGCGCCAGCAGCTTGACGTGGGACACTTACAATGAGCAGTTCTTC CASSLTWDTYNEQFF
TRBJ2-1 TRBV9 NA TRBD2 TGTGCCAGCAGCACAGCGGGAGCAGCGGGGAATGAGCAGTTCTTC CASSTAGAAGNEQFF
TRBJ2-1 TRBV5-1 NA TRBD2 TGCGCCAGCAGCTCGGGACTAGCGGGAGTAATATCGGGGTTCTTC CASSSGLAGVISGFF
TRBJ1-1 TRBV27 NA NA TGTGCCAGCAGTTTCCTGGGACAGAACACTGAAGCTTTCTTT CASSFLGQNTEAFF
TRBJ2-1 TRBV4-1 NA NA TGCGCCAGCAGCTCGATCCATAGTCGGGCCTCCTACAATGAGCAGTTCTTC CASSSIHSRASYNEQFF
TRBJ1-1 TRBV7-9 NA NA TGTGCCAGCAGCCCCCCGGGGGGAGGGAGGACTGAAGCTTTCTTT CASSPPGGGRTEAFF
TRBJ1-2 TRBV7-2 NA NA TGTGCCAGCAGCTTAACCTCCGGGACAAACTATGGCTACACCTTC CASSLTSGTNYGYTF
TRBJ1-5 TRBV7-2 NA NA TGTGCCAGCAGCTTAGGGGCTGTGTGGAGCCACAATCAGCCCCAGCATTTT CASSLGAVWSHNQPQHF
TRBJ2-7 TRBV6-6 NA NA TGTGCCAGCAGGTCTACCCACGCGGCCCACGAGCAGTACTTC CASRSTHAAHEQYF
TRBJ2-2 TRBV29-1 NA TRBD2 TGCAGCGTTGAAGGGGTAGCGGGAGGCCTAAACACCGGGGAGCTGTTTTTT CSVEGVAGGLNTGELFF
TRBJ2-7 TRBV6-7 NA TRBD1 TGTGCCAGCAGGCAGGGACAGAGAGATTACGAGCAGTACTTC CASRQGQRDYEQYF
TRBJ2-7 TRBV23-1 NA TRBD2 TGCGCCAGCGGAACGGGACTAGAGGACTACGAGCAGTACTTC CASGTGLEDYEQYF
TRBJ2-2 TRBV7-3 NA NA TGTGCCAGCAGCTTATCACCCCCCGGGGAGCTGTTTTTT CASSLSPPGELFF
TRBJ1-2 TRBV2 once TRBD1 TGTGCCAGCAGTGCCGGACAGGGGGATAGTGGCTACACCTTC CASSAGQGDSGYTF
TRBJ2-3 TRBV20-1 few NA TGCAGTGCGCCCGGGACCTTCACGCAGTATTTT CSAPGTFTQYF
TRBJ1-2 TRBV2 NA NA TGTGCCAGCGAGGAAGAACGGGGAGTTTATGGCTACACCTTC CASEEERGVYGYTF
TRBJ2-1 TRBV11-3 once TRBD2 TGTGCCAGCAGCTCGCATCGGGGCAGCGGAGCGGGGGCGTACAATGAGCAGTTCTTC CASSSHRGSGAGAYNEQFF
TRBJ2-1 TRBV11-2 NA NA TGTGCCAGCAGTTATGGGCTAGCGACCTACAATGAGCAGTTCTTC CASSYGLATYNEQFF
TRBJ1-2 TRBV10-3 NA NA TGTGCCATCAGTGAGTCGGGAGAGGCCCGCTTC CAISESGEARF
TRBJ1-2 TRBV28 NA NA TGTGCCAGCAGTTTCCTCAGGGAAGGCTATGGCTACACCTTC CASSFLREGYGYTF